This T cell receptor (beta chain) was captured by sequencing in a study of response to subunit inactivated influenza vaccine. TCRdb reanalysed the RT-PCR reads using MiXCR and keeps one entry per CDR3 protein. Of fewer than 600,000 distinct CDR3 sequences in the sample, around 7.9% were seen once. Regarding the study as a whole: It was suggested by the authors that few new T cells are recruited by each seasonal influenza vaccination.

Germline assignment: CDR1 SGHRS and CDR2 YFSETQ. CDR3 length: 16 amino acids. V gave up 4 bases and J gave up 15 bases; unmatched junction bases: 13. A note on this clonotype: Its antigen is unidentified.

The clonotype comes from a man aged 50 to 69 who received an inactivated influenza vaccine. Sequencing was performed on PBMCs from blood, taken about 23 months after vaccination. V gene TRBV5-1 combines with J gene TRBJ2-1, with 16 bases identical to TRBD2. The CDR3: CASSASSGTSGGARFF. As DNA, the CDR3 is TGCGCCAGCAGCGCCAGCTCCGGGACTAGCGGGGGGGCGAGGTTCTTC.